The source of this T cell receptor beta chain is a study of cytomegalovirus exposure and HLA in healthy donors (dated 2017 in TCRdb). As for the study more broadly: In an earlier analysis of some 610 of the donors, 250 to 300 Gb of sequence data and approximately 100 million unique TCR beta sequences from about 179 million T cells were reported. An early release covering about 600 HLA-typed donors comprised roughly 300 gigabases of sequencing data and some 79 million unique TCR sequences. Of the 300 to 500 genotyped donors, 80% to 90% were placed in the genetic ancestry cluster associated with self-reported Caucasian donors. The study aimed to test whether cataloging public T cell receptors could reveal signatures of past pathogen exposure. The study used immunosequencing to profile the T cell repertoires of approximately 650 subjects and linked those repertoires to cytomegalovirus serostatus. In addition to the first cohort of around 670 subjects, a separate validation cohort of 120 different subjects was used. The study combined high-throughput TCR immunosequencing, statistical association of individual TCRs with disease status, and machine learning to predict cytomegalovirus infection status. To study patterns of TCR occurrence, a later analysis re-analyzed previously published TCR beta repertoires from 666 donors and added high-resolution HLA genotyping. The later analysis used no new phenotypic data to find candidate immune exposures, relying instead on TCR beta sequences and their occurrence across donors. In an earlier analysis of roughly 600 of the donors, high-throughput TCR beta sequencing was used to judge whether each TCR beta V gene segment behaved as functional or pseudogenic. Alongside the repertoire data, information on donor age, sex, ethnicity and CMV serostatus was compiled. Genome-wide SNP genotypes for about 65% of the roughly 670 donors were used in a later genetic analysis, which treated that subset as a discovery cohort. Every discovery cohort repertoire had been produced on one sequencing platform. Both class I and class II loci were covered by HLA typing, at four-digit resolution. Typing coverage varied by locus: about 629-640 donors for A, B, C, DRB1 and DQB1; about 520 for DQA1; more than 600 for DPA1; about 450 for DPB1. Roughly 5 DR-DQ haplotypes were handled as single units for association and clustering because linkage in the cohort was strong. Among under 450 genotyped donors of the cohort, an average of around 240,000 unique TCR beta nucleotide sequences were sequenced per donor, around 20% of them non-productive. Study-level results and caveats: A further reported finding was that TCR beta sequences accurately predicted the HLA-A and HLA-B alleles for most subjects in the first cohort. A later genetic analysis reported fewer N-insertions in productive TCRs among donors in an Asian-associated ancestry cluster than the roughly 700-donor mean. While some public TCRs were present in many individuals, most TCR sequences turned up only very rarely across donors. Assigning TCR associations to individual alleles was difficult when HLA alleles, especially DR and DQ, strongly co-occurred. Because HLA typing was unavailable for some donors at each locus, only the typed subset was used in association tests. The classifier was reported to diagnose cytomegalovirus status with high specificity and sensitivity in both the original and validation cohorts. In vitro tests confirmed that three of the cytomegalovirus-associated TCR beta chains recognize cytomegalovirus antigens. Specific HLA alleles were associated with some 15,000 TCR beta sequences at a false discovery rate of 0.05 in a later analysis. In a later analysis, TCR association rates were found to vary across HLA loci, with the most associated TCRs seen for DRB1 alleles and the fewest for HLA-C alleles. A group of highly shared sequence variants was considered likely to be a technical artifact of the sequencing pipeline. The 87-base-pair reads could not distinguish some IMGT-functional V segments, including TRBV6-2 and TRBV6-3, so those segments were excluded. Presence/absence analyses assumed roughly uniform sequencing depth across donors, an assumption that may not hold. A later analysis reported that several top co-occurrence clusters appeared linked to parvovirus B19, influenza, CMV and Epstein-Barr virus. For the cohort, immune exposure information was limited to CMV serostatus. Linkage disequilibrium might explain the correlated functional status among segregating V segments, but an unknown experimental factor could not be excluded. V-gene and J-gene trimming of TCR beta chains was associated with a missense DCLRE1C variant in a later genetic analysis, and the association was replicated in an independent cohort. The study listed approximately 160 TCR beta chains as associated with cytomegalovirus. Because counts were too low, 15 to 20 rarely observed V segments, including chromosome 9 orphons, were left out of the earlier analysis of 587 of the donors. An earlier analysis of around 540 of the donors showed that most TCR beta V segments appeared in productive rearrangements either about 87% or about 30% of the time, which broadly matched IMGT annotations. Most CMV-associated TCR beta chains appeared to be HLA-restricted in a later analysis, and the HLA associations seemed to be driven largely by CMV exposure. According to the authors, the approach could potentially be generalized to other disease states and immunological phenotypes. In this cohort, only TCR beta chains were sequenced, and detectable features were limited by the absence of alpha or paired-chain data. A later analysis found that HLA-associated TCR beta chains were more clonally expanded and had lower generation probabilities than equally common non-associated chains.

Library generation was performed with the immunoSEQ multiplex PCR assay. A mixture of 60 forward primers for TCR Vbeta segments and 13 reverse primers for TCR Jbeta segments was used in the multiplex PCR. The CDR3 region of rearranged TCR beta genes was amplified from genomic DNA with a multiplex PCR assay. The Illumina HiSeq System was used to sequence the amplified TCR beta libraries as 87-base-pair reads. In the authors' own workflow: A later analysis tallied 75 million to 95 million unique TCR beta chains across the 666 repertoires, and approximately 11 million of those chains were shared by two or more donors. Raw reads were error-corrected and collapsed into unique sequences with a nearest-neighbor algorithm that merged closely related sequences to remove PCR and sequencing errors. To assign V, D and J gene segments, CDR3 sequences were aligned to IMGT reference sequences. For a sequence to be retained, a match of at least six nucleotides to both a V gene segment and a J gene segment was required. Rearrangements were called productive when the CDR3 lacked stop codons and stayed in frame with V and J; all others were non-productive. Following IMGT convention, CDR3 was defined as the stretch from the second conserved V-encoded cysteine to the conserved J-encoded phenylalanine. The earlier analysis of some 580 of the donors excluded any sequence lacking an unambiguous match to a single V gene segment. In an earlier analysis of a few hundred of the donors, V segments were called functional above 56.7% productive rearrangements and were called segregating when the between-donor standard deviation exceeded 5%. A statistical classification framework was built for diagnosing cytomegalovirus status from the catalog of TCR beta chain sequences. A later analysis assigned V and J genes by comparing TCR nucleotide sequences with IMGT/GENE-DB human TR gene sequences. A later analysis assigned CDR3 sequences and most-parsimonious VDJ recombination scenarios with the TCRdist pipeline. In a later analysis, each TCR beta chain was defined by its CDR3 amino acid sequence together with its V-gene family, and reads lacking a unique V-gene family were excluded. To address suspected cross-contamination and a sequencing artifact, a later analysis removed 550 to 750 highly shared, low-generation-probability nucleotide sequences. In a later analysis, a clonal expansion index was calculated for each public chain from normalized within-repertoire ranks of inferred template counts. Generation probabilities in a later analysis came from a VDJ recombination model fitted to out-of-frame rearrangements, and those results were checked against IGoR. A later analysis scored TCR-TCR, TCR-HLA and TCR-CMV co-occurrence with hypergeometric tests, applying a repertoire-size bias correction to TCR pairs. To estimate false discovery rates, a later analysis permuted the HLA or CMV assignments 20 times. In a later analysis, co-occurring TCRs were grouped using DBSCAN, with TCRdist sequence similarity added in when clustering inside HLA-allele-positive subsets. For co-occurrence clustering, repertoires with fewer than 30,000 or more than 120,000 public chains were excluded, along with roughly 5 repertoires with anomalous nucleotide sharing. This is the immuneACCESS table as TCRdb keeps it, with only in-frame sequences that have V and J called. A part of the clones is gone; compared with another copy, unresolved V genes explain less than half, and the rest is unexplained. The V and J calls and clone size were taken over from that table, and D and trimming were inferred from the DNA. This sample has 300,000 or so clones in its table, and around four fifths of those were observed once. The ten biggest clones cover about 2% of the sample.

A note on this clone: Its antigen is unknown. No base quality values were provided; no much bigger clone lies one nucleotide off.

The germline V gene gives CDR1 as KGHSH and CDR2 as LQKENI. Compared with germline, V lacks 3 bases and J lacks 6 bases; bases without a gene match: 5. The CDR3 holds 15 amino acids from the cysteine to the phenylalanine. Only the CDR3 portion is preserved as DNA: 45 bases, with reading frame beginning at the first base. The cohort comprised some 680 healthy bone marrow donors. Cohort members were all nominally healthy when sampled, although unrecorded immune exposures were likely present. The donor tested CMV seropositive and was one of the 289 seropositive cohort members. Every donor gave a peripheral blood sample, and the peripheral blood mononuclear cells from that sample were used for TCR beta sequencing. The Qiagen DNeasy Blood Extraction Kit was used to extract genomic DNA from the blood cell samples.

The clonotype comes from a woman in her thirties or forties in good health and CMV-seropositive. The chain is assembled from TRBV18 and TRBJ1-6; the central 7 bases match TRBD1. Sequencing was carried out using PBMCs. The sequenced DNA is TGTGCCAGCTCACCTGGACAGGAGACTAATTCACCCCTCCACTTT. It encodes CASSPGQETNSPLHF.